This T cell receptor beta chain was captured by sequencing in a study of Graves' ophthalmopathy and Graves' hyperthyroidism. This clonotype was detected many times. Antigen specificity is unknown. Exclusion applied to patients with other autoimmune diseases, uncontrolled infections, pregnancy or lactation. Diagnosis was based on clinical symptoms, serum thyroxine, TRAb, thyroid ultrasound and orbital computed tomography. PBMCs stemmed from over 8.5 ml of fresh peripheral blood. This CDR3 is built from 18 residues. V shed 2 bases and J shed 1 base, with 21 bases lying between them. Germline CDR1 and CDR2: SGHRS and YFSETQ. Study results and caveats: The majority of expanded thyroid clonotypes above 0.001 frequency also occurred in blood.

Beta-chain TCR CDR3 regions were amplified from RNA transcripts. HTBI primers primed a first-round RT-PCR, and a second-round multiplex PCR followed. TCRdb reprocessed the multiplex PCR reads with MiXCR, giving one entry per CDR3 protein. The sample consists of roughly 420,000 distinct CDR3 sequences, under 25% of them appearing once. The rearrangement links TRBV5-1 to TRBJ1-1, with a weak D call TRBD1 (6 bases). The TCR originated in a woman younger than 35 with stable Graves' hyperthyroidism. The source material was peripheral blood. The DNA for the CDR3 is TGCGCCAGCAGCTTAGGCAGGGGAAGGACTTTGCCGAACACTGAAGCTTTCTTT. Protein: CASSLGRGRTLPNTEAFF.